The clone carrying this T cell receptor (beta chain) was observed a few times. This sample was taken from a study of blood T cell repertoires in COVID-19. Study overall: The study drew acute and convalescent COVID-19 samples from the United States, Italy and Spain. T cells, B-cell-depleted T cells, or PBMCs supplied cDNA or gDNA.

The junction had 3 bases not matched to a gene; V was cut back by 6 bases and J by 7 bases. Germline loops: CDR1 MDHEN, CDR2 SYDVKM. The CDR3 consists of 12 residues. Original handling: From reference gene primer amplification, estimates of nucleated cell counts were derived. Data came from immunoSEQ multiplex PCR; TCRdb stores just in-frame clones and leaves some out. Clone size and the V and J calls come from that table; the DNA yielded D and trimming. This sample yields 200,000 to 250,000 clones, of which about 91% are seen a single time; more than 0.95% belongs to the top ten. The sequencing input was peripheral blood. This receptor was obtained from a man between 25 and 39 years old with acute or convalescent COVID-19. The V gene is TRBV28, the J gene TRBJ1-5; TRBD1 matches at 7 bases. CDR3 bases: TGTGCCAGCAGGGCAGGGGGACAGCCCCAGCATTTT. Protein: CASRAGGQPQHF.